The rows below give T cell receptor beta chains drawn from one sample of a study of T cell repertoires in cytomegalovirus infection. These receptors are not linked to any known antigen. TCRdb used MiXCR to reprocess the reads, holding one entry per CDR3 protein. This sample yields roughly 90,000 distinct CDR3 sequences, of which approximately 30% are seen a single time; more than 70% belongs to the top ten. The specimen was CD8+ T cells from cultured PBMCs, collected from culture after CMV antigen stimulation. Every receptor here comes from a human donor in good health (CMV status not recorded). Some clones in this sample may be carry-over from other donors' samples. Each CDR3 is given with its conserved first and last residue. The order of the fields is V gene, CDR3 protein.

V gene: TRBV7-9; CDR3 protein: CASSLALQVDGYTF
V gene: TRBV12-3/TRBV12-4; CDR3 protein: CASSSSWDGVAYNEQFF
V gene: TRBV9; CDR3 protein: CASSGRDSNYNEQFF
V gene: TRBV7-9; CDR3 protein: CASSPPNQPQHF
V gene: TRBV7-6; CDR3 protein: CASSPGGGRPGGANVLTF
V gene: TRBV11-1; CDR3 protein: CASSLGKNEQYF
V gene: TRBV5-1; CDR3 protein: CASSPASGGFISSTDTQYF
V gene: TRBV7-2; CDR3 protein: CASSLRRGYNEQFF
V gene: TRBV14; CDR3 protein: CASSQAGSSWANEQFF
V gene: TRBV27; CDR3 protein: CASSLYQGAQQPQHF
V gene: TRBV7-9; CDR3 protein: CASSLGEGLQHF
V gene: TRBV15; CDR3 protein: CATSRAHLNTGELFF
V gene: TRBV6-5; CDR3 protein: CASRNRDSSYNEQFF
V gene: TRBV12-3/TRBV12-4; CDR3 protein: CASTPPGLALTDTQYF
V gene: TRBV2; CDR3 protein: CASSQAGSGTYNEQFF
V gene: TRBV14; CDR3 protein: CASSQLSAGNTGELFF
V gene: TRBV28; CDR3 protein: CASSPPGAGEGDTQYF
V gene: TRBV28; CDR3 protein: CASSSRGTGGGYTF
V gene: TRBV19; CDR3 protein: CASSITTVHEQFF
V gene: TRBV7-6; CDR3 protein: CASSLDPPRTDTQYF
V gene: TRBV20-1; CDR3 protein: CSATRDRVGHEQYF
V gene: TRBV27; CDR3 protein: CASSLGGTHTEAFF
V gene: TRBV29-1; CDR3 protein: CSVRDNFNQPQHF
V gene: TRBV6-1; CDR3 protein: CASVVADTQYF
V gene: TRBV6-5; CDR3 protein: CASSDGGGDEKLFF
V gene: TRBV7-2; CDR3 protein: CASSLGAGTNYGYTF
V gene: TRBV7-9; CDR3 protein: CASSLGPETTYEQYF
V gene: TRBV27; CDR3 protein: CASSFGGNQPQHF
V gene: TRBV4-1; CDR3 protein: CASSHEGGARYTGELFF
V gene: TRBV7-2; CDR3 protein: CASRGGAYGYTF
V gene: TRBV28; CDR3 protein: CASSRAGVYTEAFF
V gene: TRBV2; CDR3 protein: CASSEREEQYF
V gene: TRBV27; CDR3 protein: CASSFQRGASYNEQFF
V gene: TRBV4-1; CDR3 protein: CASSQVLGNEKLFF
V gene: TRBV12-3/TRBV12-4; CDR3 protein: CASSFGTDNTEAFF
V gene: TRBV15; CDR3 protein: CATSRVYNEQFF
V gene: TRBV7-9; CDR3 protein: CASSLVRGQERETQYF
V gene: TRBV2; CDR3 protein: CASSAEGANQPQHF
V gene: TRBV20-1; CDR3 protein: CSARVIGGYSNQPQHF
V gene: TRBV2; CDR3 protein: CASGTLNSKETQYF
V gene: TRBV7-9; CDR3 protein: CASSPDLGMNTEAFF
V gene: TRBV4-1; CDR3 protein: CASSQDRNTIYF
V gene: TRBV7-6; CDR3 protein: CASSFTQGDEQFF
V gene: TRBV6-1; CDR3 protein: CASSESPTSGGAYEQYF
V gene: TRBV11-2; CDR3 protein: CASSLVGGTDTQYF
V gene: TRBV4-2; CDR3 protein: CASSQGGTLAGDEQFF
V gene: TRBV28; CDR3 protein: CASSSLPGQGGKNYGYTF
V gene: TRBV7-9; CDR3 protein: CASSLTSLETQYF
V gene: TRBV12-3/TRBV12-4; CDR3 protein: CASSAADKIKETQYF
V gene: TRBV29-1; CDR3 protein: CSVAGTFGGNEQYF
V gene: TRBV7-6; CDR3 protein: CASSSRIDEQFF
V gene: TRBV11-2; CDR3 protein: CASEEVGAGELFF
V gene: TRBV6-1; CDR3 protein: CASSEAGYSNQPQHF
V gene: TRBV11-2; CDR3 protein: CASSLDRGSGGWDEQFF
V gene: TRBV5-1; CDR3 protein: CASSPGRGIGGYTF